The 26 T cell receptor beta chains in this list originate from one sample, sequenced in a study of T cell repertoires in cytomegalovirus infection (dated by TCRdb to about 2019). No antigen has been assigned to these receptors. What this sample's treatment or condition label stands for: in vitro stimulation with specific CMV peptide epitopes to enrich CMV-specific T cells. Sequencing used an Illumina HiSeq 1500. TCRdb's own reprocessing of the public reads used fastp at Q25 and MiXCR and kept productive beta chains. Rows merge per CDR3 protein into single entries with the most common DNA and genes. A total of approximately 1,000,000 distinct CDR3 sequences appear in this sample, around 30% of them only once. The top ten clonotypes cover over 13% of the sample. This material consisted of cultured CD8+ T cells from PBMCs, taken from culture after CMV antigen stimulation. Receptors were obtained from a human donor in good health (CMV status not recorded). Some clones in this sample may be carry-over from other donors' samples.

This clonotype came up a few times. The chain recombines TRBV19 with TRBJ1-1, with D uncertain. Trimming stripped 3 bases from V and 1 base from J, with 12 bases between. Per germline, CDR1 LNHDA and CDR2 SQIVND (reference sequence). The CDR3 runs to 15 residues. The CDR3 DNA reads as TGTGCCAGTAGTATGTTGTCGGGAGGGAACACTGAAGCTTTCTTT. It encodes CASSMLSGGNTEAFF.

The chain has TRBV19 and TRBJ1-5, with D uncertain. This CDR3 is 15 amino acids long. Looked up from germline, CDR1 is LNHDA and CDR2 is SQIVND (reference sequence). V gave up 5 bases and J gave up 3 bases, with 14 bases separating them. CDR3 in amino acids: CASSLLGPYNQPQHF. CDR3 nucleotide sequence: TGTGCCAGTAGTCTTCTCGGGCCCTACAATCAGCCCCAGCATTTT.

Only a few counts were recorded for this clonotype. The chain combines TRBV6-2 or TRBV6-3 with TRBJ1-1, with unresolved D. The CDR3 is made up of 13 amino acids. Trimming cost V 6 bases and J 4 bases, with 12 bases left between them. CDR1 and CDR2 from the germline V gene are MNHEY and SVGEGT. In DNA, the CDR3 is TGTGCCAGCAGCTACGGGGATGTCACTGAAGCTTTCTTT. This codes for CASSYGDVTEAFF.

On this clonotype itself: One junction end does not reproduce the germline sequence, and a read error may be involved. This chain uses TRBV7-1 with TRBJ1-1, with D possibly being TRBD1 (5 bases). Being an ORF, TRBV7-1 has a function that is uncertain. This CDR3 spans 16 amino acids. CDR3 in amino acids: CVSSSPPTGPNTEAFF. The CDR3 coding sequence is TGTGTCAGCAGCTCTCCCCCCACAGGCCCAAACACTGAAGCTTTCTTT.

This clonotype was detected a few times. CDR3 nucleotides: TGTGCCAGCAGTGAAGCAAGACAAATTCAAGAGACCCAGTACTTC. Its translation is CASSEARQIQETQYF. The rearrangement joins TRBV6-1 to TRBJ2-5; D is undetermined. The CDR3 loop spans 15 amino acids. Trimming took off 0 bases at V and 2 bases at J, with 10 bases between the two ends. Germline values: CDR1 MNHNS, CDR2 SASEGT.

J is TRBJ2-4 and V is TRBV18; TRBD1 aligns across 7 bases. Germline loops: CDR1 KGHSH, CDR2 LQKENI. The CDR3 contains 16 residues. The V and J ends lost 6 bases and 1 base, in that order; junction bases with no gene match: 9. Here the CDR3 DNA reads TGTGCCAGCTCCCAAAAGACAGGGACGGCCAAAAACATTCAGTACTTC. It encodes CASSQKTGTAKNIQYF.

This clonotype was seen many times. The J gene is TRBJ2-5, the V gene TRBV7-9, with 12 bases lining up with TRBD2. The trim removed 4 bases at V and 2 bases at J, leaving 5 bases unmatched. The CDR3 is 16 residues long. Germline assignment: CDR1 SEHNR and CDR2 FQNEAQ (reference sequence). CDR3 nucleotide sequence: TGTGCCAGCAGCTCCGCCCTAGCGGGGGGGCAAGAGACCCAGTACTTC. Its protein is CASSSALAGGQETQYF.

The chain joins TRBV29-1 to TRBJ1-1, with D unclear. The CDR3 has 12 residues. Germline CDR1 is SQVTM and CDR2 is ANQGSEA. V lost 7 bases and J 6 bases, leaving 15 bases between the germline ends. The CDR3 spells CSARINPAEAFF. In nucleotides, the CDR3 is TGCAGCGCTCGAATAAATCCCGCTGAAGCTTTCTTT.

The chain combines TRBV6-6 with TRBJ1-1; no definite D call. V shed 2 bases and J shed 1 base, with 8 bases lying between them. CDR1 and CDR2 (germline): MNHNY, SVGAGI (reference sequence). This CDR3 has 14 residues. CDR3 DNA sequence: TGTGCCAGCAGTTACAGTAACAAGAACACTGAAGCTTTCTTT. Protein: CASSYSNKNTEAFF.

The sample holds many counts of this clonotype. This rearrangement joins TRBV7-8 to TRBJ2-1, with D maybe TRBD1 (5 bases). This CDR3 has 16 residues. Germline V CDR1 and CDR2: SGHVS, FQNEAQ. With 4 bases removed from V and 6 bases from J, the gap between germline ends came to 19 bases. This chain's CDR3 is CASSSSQGAAFNEQFF. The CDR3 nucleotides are TGTGCCAGCAGCTCGTCCCAAGGGGCCGCTTTCAATGAGCAGTTCTTC.

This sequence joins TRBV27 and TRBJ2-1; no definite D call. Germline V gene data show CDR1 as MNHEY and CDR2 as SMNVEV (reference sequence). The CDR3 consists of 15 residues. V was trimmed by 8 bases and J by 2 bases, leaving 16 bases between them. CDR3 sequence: CASGRLIDPYNEQFF. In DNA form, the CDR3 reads TGTGCCAGCGGCAGGTTAATAGATCCCTACAATGAGCAGTTCTTC.

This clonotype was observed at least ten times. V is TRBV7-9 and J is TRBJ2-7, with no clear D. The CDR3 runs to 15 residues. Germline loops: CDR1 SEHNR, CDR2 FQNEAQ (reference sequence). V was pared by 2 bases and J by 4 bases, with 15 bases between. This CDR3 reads CASSLLSTERYEQYF. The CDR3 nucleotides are TGTGCCAGCAGCTTATTATCTACCGAGCGATACGAGCAGTACTTC.

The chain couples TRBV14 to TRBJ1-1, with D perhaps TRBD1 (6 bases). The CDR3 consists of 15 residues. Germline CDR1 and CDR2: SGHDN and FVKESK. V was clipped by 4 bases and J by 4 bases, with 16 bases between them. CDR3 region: CASSLRRGAGTEAFF. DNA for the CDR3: TGTGCCAGCAGCCTAAGAAGGGGGGCAGGCACTGAAGCTTTCTTT. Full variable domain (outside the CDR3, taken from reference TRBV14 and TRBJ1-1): EAGVTQFPSHSVIEKGQTVTLRCDPISGHDNLYWYRRVMGKEIKFLLHFVKESKQDESGMPNNRFLAERTGGTYSTLKVQPAELEDSGVYFCASSLRRGAGTEAFFGQGTRLTVV.

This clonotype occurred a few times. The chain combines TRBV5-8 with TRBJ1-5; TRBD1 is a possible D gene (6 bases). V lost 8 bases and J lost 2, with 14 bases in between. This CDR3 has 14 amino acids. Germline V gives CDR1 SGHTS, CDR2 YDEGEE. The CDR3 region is CASPRGAGNQPQHF. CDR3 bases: TGTGCCAGTCCCCGGGGGGCGGGCAATCAGCCCCAGCATTTT. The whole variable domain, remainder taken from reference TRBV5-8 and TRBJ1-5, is EAGVTQSPTHLIKTRGQQATLRCSPISGHTSVYWYQQALGLGLQFLLWYDEGEERNRGNFPPRFSGRQFPNYSSELNVNALELEDSALYLCASPRGAGNQPQHFGDGTRLSIL.

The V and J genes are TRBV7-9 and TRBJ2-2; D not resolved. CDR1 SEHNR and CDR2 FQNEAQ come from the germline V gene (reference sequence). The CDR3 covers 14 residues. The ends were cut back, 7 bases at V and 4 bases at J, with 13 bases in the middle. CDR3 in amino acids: CASITQDLTGELFF. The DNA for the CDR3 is TGTGCCAGCATCACCCAGGATCTCACCGGGGAGCTGTTTTTT.

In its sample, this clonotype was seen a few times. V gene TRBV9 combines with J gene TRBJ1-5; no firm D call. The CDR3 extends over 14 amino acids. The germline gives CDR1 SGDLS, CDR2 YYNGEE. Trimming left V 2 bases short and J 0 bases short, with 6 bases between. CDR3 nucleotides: TGTGCCAGCAGCGTTGATGATAGCAATCAGCCCCAGCATTTT. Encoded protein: CASSVDDSNQPQHF.

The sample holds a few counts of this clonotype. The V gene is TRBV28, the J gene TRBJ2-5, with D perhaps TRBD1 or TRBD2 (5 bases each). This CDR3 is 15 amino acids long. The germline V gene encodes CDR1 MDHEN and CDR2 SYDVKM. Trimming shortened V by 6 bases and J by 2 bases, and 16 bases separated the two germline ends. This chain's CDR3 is CASRPPGRPQETQYF. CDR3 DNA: TGTGCCAGCAGACCGCCGGGACGGCCTCAAGAGACCCAGTACTTC.

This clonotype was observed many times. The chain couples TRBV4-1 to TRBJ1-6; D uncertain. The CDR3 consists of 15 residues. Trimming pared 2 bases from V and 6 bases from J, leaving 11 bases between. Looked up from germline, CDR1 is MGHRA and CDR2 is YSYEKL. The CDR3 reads CASSQSHSLNSPLHF. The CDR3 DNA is TGCGCCAGCAGCCAATCGCACAGCCTTAATTCACCCCTCCACTTT.

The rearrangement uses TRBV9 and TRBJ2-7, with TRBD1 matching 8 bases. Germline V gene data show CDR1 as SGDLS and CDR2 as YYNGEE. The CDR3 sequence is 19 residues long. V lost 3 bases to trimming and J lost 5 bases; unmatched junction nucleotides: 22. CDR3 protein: CASSADPTQPTGEWDEQYF. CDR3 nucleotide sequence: TGTGCCAGCAGCGCAGACCCGACGCAACCGACAGGGGAATGGGACGAGCAGTACTTC.

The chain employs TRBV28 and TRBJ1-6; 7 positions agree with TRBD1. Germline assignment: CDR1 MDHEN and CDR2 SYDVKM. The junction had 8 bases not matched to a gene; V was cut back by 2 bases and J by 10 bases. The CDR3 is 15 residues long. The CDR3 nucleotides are TGTGCCAGCAGTTTACTTGACAGGGCTCGCTCACCCCTCCACTTT. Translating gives CASSLLDRARSPLHF.

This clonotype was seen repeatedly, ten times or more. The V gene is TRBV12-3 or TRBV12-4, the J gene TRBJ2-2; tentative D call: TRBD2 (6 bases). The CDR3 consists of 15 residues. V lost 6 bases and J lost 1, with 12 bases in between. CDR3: CASSLSGGNTGELFF. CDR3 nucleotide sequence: TGTGCCAGCAGCCTCTCCGGGGGGAACACCGGGGAGCTGTTTTTT.

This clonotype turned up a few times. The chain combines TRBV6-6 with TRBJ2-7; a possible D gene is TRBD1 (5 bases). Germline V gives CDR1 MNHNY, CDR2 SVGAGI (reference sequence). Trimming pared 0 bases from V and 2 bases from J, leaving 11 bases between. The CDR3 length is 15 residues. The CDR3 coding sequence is TGTGCCAGCAGTTACTCGAGCGACAGTGCCTACGAGCAGTACTTC. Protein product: CASSYSSDSAYEQYF.

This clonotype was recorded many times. CDR3 loop: CAVGGQGASGANVLTF. The CDR3 coding sequence is TGTGCCGTAGGAGGACAGGGGGCAAGCGGGGCCAACGTCCTGACTTTC. V usage is TRBV28 and J usage is TRBJ2-6; TRBD1 aligns across 11 bases. CDR1 is MDHEN and CDR2 is SYDVKM in the germline V gene. J lost 4 bases, V lost 11 bases, and 10 bases had no gene match. The CDR3 is 16 residues long.

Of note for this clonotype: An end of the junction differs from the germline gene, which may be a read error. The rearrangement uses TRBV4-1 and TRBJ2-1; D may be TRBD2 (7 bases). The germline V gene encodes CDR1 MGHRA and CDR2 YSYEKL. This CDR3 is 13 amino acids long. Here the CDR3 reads CAGSQGLAAEQFF. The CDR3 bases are TGCGCCGGCAGCCAGGGGCTAGCGGCTGAGCAGTTCTTC.

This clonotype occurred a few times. CDR3 nucleotide sequence: TGTGCCAGCAGTGAAGCATTCTGGGAAGCGGGGGAAATTAATGAGCAGTTCTTC. Its translation: CASSEAFWEAGEINEQFF. The rearrangement uses TRBV6-1 and TRBJ2-1; TRBD2 matches at 8 bases. This CDR3 has 18 amino acids. V shed 0 bases, J shed 7 bases, and the junction held 14 bases outside the gene matches. Germline CDR1 is MNHNS and CDR2 is SASEGT.

The DNA for the CDR3 is TGTGCTACGACGAAGGGGGGGTTGAACACTGAAGCTTTCTTT. Amino acids: CATTKGGLNTEAFF. V and J are TRBV7-6 and TRBJ1-1; weak D call: TRBD1 (6 bases). CDR1 is SGHVS and CDR2 is FNYEAQ in the germline V gene. This CDR3 has 14 amino acids.